The rows below give T cell receptor beta chains drawn from one sample of a study of blood T cell repertoires in COVID-19. Generated by immunoSEQ multiplex PCR, the TCRdb table keeps only in-frame clones and is missing some. The table includes roughly 60,000 clones, 84% detected once. Sequences were obtained from peripheral blood. These receptors all come from a woman in her fifties or sixties with acute or convalescent COVID-19. CDR3s include the opening cysteine and the closing phenylalanine or tryptophan. The order of the fields is J gene, D gene, V gene, clone size, CDR3 protein, CDR3 DNA. The D gene is left open where the match is weak. A clone size is listed for some rows: how often the clone was seen (once, few, many), or a class if it is expanded.

TRBJ2-7 | TRBD2 | TRBV4-1 | . | CASSQWGGYEQYF | TGCGCCAGCAGCCAGTGGGGGGGCTACGAGCAGTACTTC
TRBJ1-3 | TRBD1 | TRBV7-2 | . | CASSTYRDSGNTIYF | TGTGCCAGCAGCACATACCGGGACAGCGGAAACACCATATATTTT
TRBJ2-2 | TRBD1 | TRBV27 | . | CASSPQGAITGELFF | TGTGCCAGCAGTCCACAGGGGGCCATCACCGGGGAGCTGTTTTTT
TRBJ1-2 | . | TRBV7-9 | . | CASSFGSSGLNYGYTF | TGTGCCAGCAGCTTCGGGAGCAGTGGGCTTAACTATGGCTACACCTTC
TRBJ2-2 | TRBD1 | TRBV10-3 | . | CATGTGNTGELFF | TGTGCCACCGGGACAGGGAACACCGGGGAGCTGTTTTTT
TRBJ1-4 | . | TRBV5-4 | few | CASSFEREEKLFF | TGTGCCAGCAGCTTCGAAAGGGAGGAAAAACTGTTTTTT
TRBJ1-1 | TRBD1 | TRBV30 | . | CAWVNRGEAFF | TGTGCCTGGGTGAACAGGGGTGAAGCTTTCTTT
TRBJ1-5 | . | TRBV24-1 | . | CATPLGAVADQPQHF | TGTGCCACCCCATTAGGGGCTGTAGCCGATCAGCCCCAGCATTTT
TRBJ1-1 | . | TRBV19 | . | CASTSRGPSTEAFF | TGTGCCAGTACCTCTCGAGGGCCCAGCACTGAAGCTTTCTTT
TRBJ1-6 | . | TRBV6-5 | . | CASTLGDNSPLHF | TGTGCCAGCACCTTAGGGGATAATTCACCCCTCCACTTT
TRBJ2-7 | TRBD1 | TRBV5-6 | . | CASSLAAPTGVSYEQYF | TGTGCCAGCAGCTTGGCAGCTCCAACAGGGGTCTCCTACGAGCAGTACTTC
TRBJ1-6 | TRBD1 | TRBV6-1 | . | CASSDTGDNSPLHF | TGTGCCAGCAGTGATACAGGGGATAATTCACCCCTCCACTTT
TRBJ2-5 | TRBD2 | TRBV7-9 | . | CASSLLAGGGETQYF | TGTGCCAGCAGCTTGCTAGCGGGGGGAGGAGAGACCCAGTACTTC
TRBJ2-2 | TRBD2 | TRBV7-3 | . | CASSLNPAGGPNTGELFF | TGTGCCAGCAGCTTAAATCCAGCGGGGGGCCCGAACACCGGGGAGCTGTTTTTT
TRBJ2-3 | TRBD1 | TRBV7-9 | . | CASSPPGQGTDTQYF | TGTGCCAGCAGCCCCCCGGGACAGGGGACAGATACGCAGTATTTT
TRBJ2-5 | TRBD2 | TRBV24-1 | . | CATSDPGLAGQTQYF | TGTGCCACCAGTGACCCAGGACTAGCGGGGCAGACCCAGTACTTC
TRBJ2-5 | TRBD1 | TRBV18 | . | CASSPPTGGITGGRETQYF | TGTGCCAGCTCACCACCGACCGGCGGGATTACAGGGGGAAGAGAGACCCAGTACTTC
TRBJ2-3 | TRBD2 | TRBV7-3 | . | CASSPGGRGTDTQYF | TGTGCCAGCAGCCCCGGGGGGAGGGGCACAGATACGCAGTATTTT
TRBJ1-1 | . | TRBV7-9 | . | CASSPAQTNTEAFF | TGTGCCAGCAGCCCCGCACAGACGAACACTGAAGCTTTCTTT
TRBJ2-1 | . | TRBV10-1 | . | CASSESNGARDEQFF | TGCGCCAGCAGTGAGTCGAATGGGGCTAGGGATGAGCAGTTCTTC
TRBJ1-1 | . | TRBV7-9 | . | CASSLLRTGLTEAFF | TGTGCCAGCAGCTTATTAAGAACAGGGCTCACTGAAGCTTTCTTT
TRBJ2-2 | . | TRBV5-1 | . | CASSSGITGELFF | TGCGCCAGCAGCTCAGGGATCACCGGGGAGCTGTTTTTT
TRBJ1-1 | . | TRBV3-1/TRBV3-2 | . | CASSHGVSTEAFF | TGTGCCAGCAGCCATGGAGTTAGCACTGAAGCTTTCTTT
TRBJ1-3 | . | TRBV2 | . | CASSEDAGIGNTIYF | TGTGCCAGCAGTGAAGATGCCGGGATTGGAAACACCATATATTTT
TRBJ2-1 | TRBD2 | TRBV19 | . | CATGTRGEQFF | TGTGCCACCGGGACTAGGGGGGAGCAGTTCTTC